The clone carrying this TCR beta chain was seen a handful of times. The sample belongs to a study of blood T cell repertoires in COVID-19. The age range of participants was about 18 to 100 years, with residence in roughly 25 US areas. Researchers sorted participants into cohorts using their self-reported clinical history. The CDR3 has 12 amino acids. Between the trimmed V and J ends, which lost 5 bases and 4 bases, there was a span of 8 bases. Per the germline V gene, CDR1 is SGHVS and CDR2 is FQNEAQ. Libraries were prepared by immunoSEQ multiplex PCR; TCRdb keeps only in-frame clonotypes and omits some of them. The repertoire consists of under 200,000 clones, with over 80% occurring once and the leading ten covering approximately 4%.

The sequence came from a woman in her 50s who had recovered from COVID-19. Sequencing input: PBMCs or T cells enriched from blood (not recorded which). The rearrangement uses TRBV7-8 and TRBJ1-2; unclear D gene. The CDR3 DNA reads as TGTGCCAGCAGCCCAGAACGCTATGGCTACACCTTC. Encoded protein: CASSPERYGYTF.